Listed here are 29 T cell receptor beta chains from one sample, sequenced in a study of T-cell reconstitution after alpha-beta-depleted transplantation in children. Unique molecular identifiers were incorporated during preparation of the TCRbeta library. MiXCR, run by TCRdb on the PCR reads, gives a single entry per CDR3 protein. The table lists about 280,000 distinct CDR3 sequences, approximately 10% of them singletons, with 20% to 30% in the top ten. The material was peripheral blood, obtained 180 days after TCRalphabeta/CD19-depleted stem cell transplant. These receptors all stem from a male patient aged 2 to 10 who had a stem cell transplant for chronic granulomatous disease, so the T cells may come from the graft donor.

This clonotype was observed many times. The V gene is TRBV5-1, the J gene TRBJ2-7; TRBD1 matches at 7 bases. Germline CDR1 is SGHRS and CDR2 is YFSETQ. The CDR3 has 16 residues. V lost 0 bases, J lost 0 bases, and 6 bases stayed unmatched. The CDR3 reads CASSLGLTGISYEQYF. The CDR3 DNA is TGCGCCAGCAGCTTGGGTTTGACAGGGATCTCCTACGAGCAGTACTTC. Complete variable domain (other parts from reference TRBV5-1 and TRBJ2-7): KAGVTQTPRYLIKTRGQQVTLSCSPISGHRSVSWYQQTPGQGLQFLFEYFSETQRNKGNFPGRFSGRQFSNSRSEMNVSTLELGDSALYLCASSLGLTGISYEQYFGPGTRLTVT.

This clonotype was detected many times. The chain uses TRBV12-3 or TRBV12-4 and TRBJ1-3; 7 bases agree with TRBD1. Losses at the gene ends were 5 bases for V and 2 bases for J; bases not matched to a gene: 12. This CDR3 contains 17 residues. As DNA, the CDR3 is TGTGCCAGCAGTCCAAGGGGCCAACAGGGGACTGGAAACACCATATATTTT. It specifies CASSPRGQQGTGNTIYF.

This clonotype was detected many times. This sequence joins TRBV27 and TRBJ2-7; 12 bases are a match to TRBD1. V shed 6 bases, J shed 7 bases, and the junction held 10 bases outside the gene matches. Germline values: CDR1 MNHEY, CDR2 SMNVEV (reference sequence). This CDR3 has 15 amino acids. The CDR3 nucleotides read TGTGCCAGCAGCCCAAGCCGGGACAGGGGGCGGGAGCAGTACTTC. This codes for CASSPSRDRGREQYF.

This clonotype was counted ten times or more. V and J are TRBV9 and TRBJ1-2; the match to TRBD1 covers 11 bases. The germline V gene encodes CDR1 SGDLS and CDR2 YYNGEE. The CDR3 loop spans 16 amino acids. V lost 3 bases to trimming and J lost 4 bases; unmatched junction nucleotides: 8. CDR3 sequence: CASSANSGTGGYGYTF. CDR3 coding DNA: TGTGCCAGCAGCGCTAACTCCGGGACAGGGGGCTATGGCTACACCTTC. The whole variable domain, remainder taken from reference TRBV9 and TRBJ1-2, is DSGVTQTPKHLITATGQRVTLRCSPRSGDLSVYWYQQSLDQGLQFLIQYYNGEERAKGNILERFSAQQFPDLHSELNLSSLELGDSALYFCASSANSGTGGYGYTFGSGTRLTVV.

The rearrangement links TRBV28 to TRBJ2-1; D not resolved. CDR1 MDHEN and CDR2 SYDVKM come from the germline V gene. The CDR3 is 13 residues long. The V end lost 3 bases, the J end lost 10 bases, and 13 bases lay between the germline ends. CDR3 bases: TGTGCCAGCAGTTTTATGTCTTCAAACGAGCAGTTCTTC. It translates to CASSFMSSNEQFF.

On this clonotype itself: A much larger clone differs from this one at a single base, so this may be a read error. In nucleotides, the CDR3 is TGTGCCAGCAAACCCGGGGGCGTGGCCCCAAGTCAGTACTTC. Translating gives CASKPGGVAPSQYF. The V call is TRBV28, the J call TRBJ2-5; D may match TRBD1 or TRBD2 (6 bases each). Trimming removed 7 bases from V and 11 bases from J, with 23 bases in between. The CDR3 runs to 14 residues. Germline V gene sequence: CDR1 MDHEN, CDR2 SYDVKM.

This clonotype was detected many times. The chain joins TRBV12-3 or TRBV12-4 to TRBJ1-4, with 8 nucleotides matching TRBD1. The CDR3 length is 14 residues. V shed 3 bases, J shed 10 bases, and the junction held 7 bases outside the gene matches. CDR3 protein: CASSFSRTGRKLFF. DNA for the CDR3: TGTGCCAGCAGTTTCTCAAGGACAGGGCGAAAACTGTTTTTT.

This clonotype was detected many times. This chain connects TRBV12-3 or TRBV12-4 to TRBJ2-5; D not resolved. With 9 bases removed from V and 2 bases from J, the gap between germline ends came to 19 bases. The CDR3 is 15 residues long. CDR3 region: CASTLVVGIQETQYF. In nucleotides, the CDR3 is TGTGCCAGTACCTTAGTGGTCGGAATACAAGAGACCCAGTACTTC.

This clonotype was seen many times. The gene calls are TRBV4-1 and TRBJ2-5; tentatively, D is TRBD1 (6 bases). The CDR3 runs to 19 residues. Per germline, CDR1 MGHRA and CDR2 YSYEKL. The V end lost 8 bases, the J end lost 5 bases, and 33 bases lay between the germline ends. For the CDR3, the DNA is TGCGCCAGCGACCGGGAAAGAACAGGGAGTTATCTGTTTCAGGAGACCCAGTACTTC. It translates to CASDRERTGSYLFQETQYF.

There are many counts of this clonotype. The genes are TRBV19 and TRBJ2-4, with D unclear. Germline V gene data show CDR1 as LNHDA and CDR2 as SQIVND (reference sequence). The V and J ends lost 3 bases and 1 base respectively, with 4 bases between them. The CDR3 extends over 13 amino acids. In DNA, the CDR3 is TGTGCCAGTAGTATTGGGGCCAAAAACATTCAGTACTTC. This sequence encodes CASSIGAKNIQYF.

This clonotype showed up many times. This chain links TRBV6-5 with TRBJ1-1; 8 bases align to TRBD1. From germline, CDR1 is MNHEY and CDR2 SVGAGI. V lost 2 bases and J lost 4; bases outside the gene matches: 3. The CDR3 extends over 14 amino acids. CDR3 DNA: TGTGCCAGCAGTTACCAGGGGGCGGGCACTGAAGCTTTCTTT. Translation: CASSYQGAGTEAFF.

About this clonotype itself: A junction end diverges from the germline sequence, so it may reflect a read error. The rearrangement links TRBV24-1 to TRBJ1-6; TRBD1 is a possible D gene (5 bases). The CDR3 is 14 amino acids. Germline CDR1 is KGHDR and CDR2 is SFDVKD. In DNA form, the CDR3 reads TGTGCCACCAGTGATGCCAGGGTAGTGGCACCCCTCTACTTT. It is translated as CATSDARVVAPLYF.

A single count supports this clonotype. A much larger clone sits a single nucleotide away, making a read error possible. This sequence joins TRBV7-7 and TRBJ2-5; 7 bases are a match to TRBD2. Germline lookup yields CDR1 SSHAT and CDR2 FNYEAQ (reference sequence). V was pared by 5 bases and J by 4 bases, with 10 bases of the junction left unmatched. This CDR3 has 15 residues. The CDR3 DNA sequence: TGTGCCAGCAGCCTTGGACGGGGGGACCGAGAGACCCAGTACTTC. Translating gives CASSLGRGDRETQYF.

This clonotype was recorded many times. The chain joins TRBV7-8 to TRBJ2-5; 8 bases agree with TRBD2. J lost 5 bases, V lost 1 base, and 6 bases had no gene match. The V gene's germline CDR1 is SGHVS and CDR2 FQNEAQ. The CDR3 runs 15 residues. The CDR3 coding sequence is TGTGCCAGCAGCTTAGTATACGGGGGGGCTGAGACCCAGTACTTC. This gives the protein CASSLVYGGAETQYF.

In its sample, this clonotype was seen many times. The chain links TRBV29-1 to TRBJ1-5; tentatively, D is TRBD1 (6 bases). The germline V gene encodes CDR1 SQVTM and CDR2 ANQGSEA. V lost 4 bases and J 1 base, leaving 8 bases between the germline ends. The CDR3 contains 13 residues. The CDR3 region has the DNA TGCAGCGTTGTGGACAGAAGCAATCAGCCCCAGCATTTT. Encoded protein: CSVVDRSNQPQHF.

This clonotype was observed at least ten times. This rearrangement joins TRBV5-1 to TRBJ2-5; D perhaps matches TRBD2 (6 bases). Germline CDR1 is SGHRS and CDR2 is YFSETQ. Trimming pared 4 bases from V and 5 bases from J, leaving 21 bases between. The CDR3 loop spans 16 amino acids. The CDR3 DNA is TGCGCCAGCAGCCTCCTCCGATGGAGGGATGACGAGACCCAGTACTTC. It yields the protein CASSLLRWRDDETQYF.

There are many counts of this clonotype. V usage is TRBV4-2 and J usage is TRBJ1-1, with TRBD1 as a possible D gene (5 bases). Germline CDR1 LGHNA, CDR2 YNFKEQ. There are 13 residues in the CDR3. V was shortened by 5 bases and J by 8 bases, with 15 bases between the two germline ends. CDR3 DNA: TGTGCCAGCAGCAAAGGGGTCGTGACAGAAGCTTTCTTT. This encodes CASSKGVVTEAFF.

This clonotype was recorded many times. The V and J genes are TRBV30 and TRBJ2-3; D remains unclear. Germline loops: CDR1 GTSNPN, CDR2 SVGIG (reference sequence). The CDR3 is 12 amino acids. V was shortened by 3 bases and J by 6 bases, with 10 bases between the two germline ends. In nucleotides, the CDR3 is TGTGCCTGGAGCCAAAGTGGCGATACGCAGTATTTT. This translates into CAWSQSGDTQYF.

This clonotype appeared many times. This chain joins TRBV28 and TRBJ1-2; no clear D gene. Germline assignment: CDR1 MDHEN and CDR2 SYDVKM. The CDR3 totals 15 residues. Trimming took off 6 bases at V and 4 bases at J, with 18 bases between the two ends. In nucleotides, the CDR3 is TGTGCCAGCAGCCCCGGAAATCGACTTGTCTATGGCTACACCTTC. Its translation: CASSPGNRLVYGYTF.

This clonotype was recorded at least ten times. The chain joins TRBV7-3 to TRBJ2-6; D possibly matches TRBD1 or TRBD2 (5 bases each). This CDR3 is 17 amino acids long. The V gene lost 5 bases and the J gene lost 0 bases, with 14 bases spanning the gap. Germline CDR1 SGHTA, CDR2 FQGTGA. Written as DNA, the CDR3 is TGTGCCAGCAGCGCCGCCCGGGGCCTCTCTGGGGCCAACGTCCTGACTTTC. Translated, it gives CASSAARGLSGANVLTF.

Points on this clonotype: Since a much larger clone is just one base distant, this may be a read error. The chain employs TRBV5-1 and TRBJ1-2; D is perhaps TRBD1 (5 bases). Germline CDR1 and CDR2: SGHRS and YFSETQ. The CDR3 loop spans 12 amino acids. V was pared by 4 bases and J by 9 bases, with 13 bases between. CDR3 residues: CASSGTGESYTF. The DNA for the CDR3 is TGCGCCAGCAGCGGAACGGGGGAAAGCTACACCTTC.

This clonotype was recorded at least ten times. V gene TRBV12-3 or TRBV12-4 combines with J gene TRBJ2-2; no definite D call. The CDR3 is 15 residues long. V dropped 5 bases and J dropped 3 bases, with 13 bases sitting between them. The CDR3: CASSTGSSDTGELFF. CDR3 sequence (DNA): TGTGCCAGCAGTACCGGGTCCTCGGACACCGGGGAGCTGTTTTTT.

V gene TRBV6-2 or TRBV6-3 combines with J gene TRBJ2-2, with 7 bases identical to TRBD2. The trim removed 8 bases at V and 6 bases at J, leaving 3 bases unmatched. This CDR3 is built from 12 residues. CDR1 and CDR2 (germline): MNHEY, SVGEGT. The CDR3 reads CASGRGPGELFF. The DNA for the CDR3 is TGTGCCAGCGGGAGGGGACCCGGGGAGCTGTTTTTT.

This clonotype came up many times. CDR3 sequence reads: CASSPRSGANVLTF. In DNA, the CDR3 is TGTGCCAGCAGCCCGAGATCTGGGGCCAACGTCCTGACTTTC. The chain links TRBV11-3 to TRBJ2-6; D not certain. The CDR3 runs 14 residues. Germline V lookup: CDR1 SGHNT, CDR2 YENEEA. Trimming stripped 5 bases from V and 1 base from J, with 6 bases between.

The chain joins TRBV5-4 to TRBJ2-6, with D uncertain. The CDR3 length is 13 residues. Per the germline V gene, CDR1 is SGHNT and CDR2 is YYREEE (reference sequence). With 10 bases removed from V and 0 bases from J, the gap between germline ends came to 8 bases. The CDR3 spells CARKHSGANVLTF. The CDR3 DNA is TGTGCCCGCAAACACTCTGGGGCCAACGTCCTGACTTTC.

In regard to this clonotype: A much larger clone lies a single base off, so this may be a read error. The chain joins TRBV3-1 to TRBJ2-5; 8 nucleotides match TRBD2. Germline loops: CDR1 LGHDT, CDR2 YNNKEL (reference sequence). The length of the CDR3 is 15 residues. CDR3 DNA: TGTGCCAGCAGCCAAGCCGGACTAGCAGGGGAGAGCCAGTACTTC. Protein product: CASSQAGLAGESQYF.

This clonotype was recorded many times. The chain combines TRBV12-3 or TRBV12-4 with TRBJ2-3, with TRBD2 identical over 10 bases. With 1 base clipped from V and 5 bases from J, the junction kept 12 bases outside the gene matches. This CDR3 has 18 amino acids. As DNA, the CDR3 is TGTGCCAGCAGTTTAGTGTCTAGCGGGGGCCGAGGTATAGATACGCAGTATTTT. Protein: CASSLVSSGGRGIDTQYF.

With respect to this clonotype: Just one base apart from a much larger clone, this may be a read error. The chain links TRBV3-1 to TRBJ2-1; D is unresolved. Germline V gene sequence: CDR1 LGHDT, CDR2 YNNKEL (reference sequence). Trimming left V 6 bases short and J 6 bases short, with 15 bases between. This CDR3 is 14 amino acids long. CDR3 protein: CASRPRLTSNEQFF. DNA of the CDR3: TGTGCCAGCAGACCCAGACTCACGTCCAATGAGCAGTTCTTC.

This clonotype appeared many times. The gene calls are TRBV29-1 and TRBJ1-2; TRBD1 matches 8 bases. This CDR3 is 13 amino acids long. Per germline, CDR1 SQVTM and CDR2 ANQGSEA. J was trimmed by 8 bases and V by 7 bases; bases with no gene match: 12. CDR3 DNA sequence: TGCAGCGCCTGGACAGGGCTTACTGGGGGCTACACCTTC. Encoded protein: CSAWTGLTGGYTF.